This T cell receptor (beta chain) was sequenced during a study of OX40 agonist ivuxolimab in advanced cancers. V lost 4 bases to trimming and J lost 3 bases; unmatched junction nucleotides: 6. The CDR3 is 15 residues long. Looked up from germline, CDR1 is ENHRY and CDR2 is SYGVKD. TCRdb keeps only in-frame clones here, not all; method: immunoSEQ multiplex PCR. Among 45,000 to 65,000 clones, 84% were seen once, and the ten largest hold around 13%. Source: CD4+ or CD8+ T cells sorted from blood, taken in a trial of the OX40 agonist ivuxolimab. This clonotype was sampled from an adult with an advanced solid tumor such as melanoma, head and neck, liver or kidney cancer. The chain uses TRBV10-3 and TRBJ2-3; TRBD2 agrees at 8 bases. DNA of the CDR3: TGTGCCATCAGTGCTCGGGAGGGCCTGACAGATACGCAGTATTTT. It translates to CAISAREGLTDTQYF.